This TCR beta chain was recovered during a study of human T cells and chemical hapten exposure. Broader study findings: Those TCRs sitting above 1 in 1000 frequency stayed the same with DPC sensitization.

Germline values: CDR1 PRHDT, CDR2 FYEKMQ (reference sequence). The V segment lost 4 bases and the J segment 2 bases; nucleotides outside the gene matches: 6. The CDR3 spans 15 residues. Unique molecular identifiers were attached to individual cDNA molecules during library preparation. Original processing notes: There were a median of around 96,000 TCRs per sample, with a range from roughly 20,000 to 700,000. TCRdb independently ran MiXCR on the reads; one entry per CDR3 protein. The V and J calls, along with clone size, are taken from TCRdb and not from the paper's own processing. The sample records about 120,000 distinct CDR3 sequences, more than 8.5% being singletons. Total RNA was extracted from unfractionated whole blood. Details on this clonotype: Its matching antigen is unknown.

The chain employs TRBV13 and TRBJ2-5, with 8 bases identical to TRBD2. The source material was whole blood. The clonotype was recovered from a human donor in good health. Some clones in this sample may be carry-over from other donors' samples. The CDR3 DNA sequence: TGTGCCAGCAGCTATTACGCGGGGGGACAAGAGACCCAGTACTTC. Amino acids: CASSYYAGGQETQYF.